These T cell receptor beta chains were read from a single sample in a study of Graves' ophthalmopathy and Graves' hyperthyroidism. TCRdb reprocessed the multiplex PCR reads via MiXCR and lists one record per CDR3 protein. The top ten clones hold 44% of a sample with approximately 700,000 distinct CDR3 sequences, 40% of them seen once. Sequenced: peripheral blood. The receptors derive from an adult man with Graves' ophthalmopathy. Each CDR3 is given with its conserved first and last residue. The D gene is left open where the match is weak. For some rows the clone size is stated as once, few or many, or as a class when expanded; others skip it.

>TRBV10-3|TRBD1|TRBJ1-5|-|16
TGTGCCATCAGCTCGACAGGGAAGGGTGGCAATCAGCCCCAGCATTTT
CAISSTGKGGNQPQHF
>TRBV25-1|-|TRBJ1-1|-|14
TGTGCCAGCAGTCTTCCCGGGGGTTGGACTGAAGCTTTCTTT
CASSLPGGWTEAFF
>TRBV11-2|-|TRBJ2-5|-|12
TGTGTCAGCAGCCACCTAGGAGAGACCCAGTACTTC
CVSSHLGETQYF
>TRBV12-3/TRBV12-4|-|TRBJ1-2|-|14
TGTGCCAGCAGGAATAGACGGCTAGACTATGGCTACACCTTC
CASRNRRLDYGYTF
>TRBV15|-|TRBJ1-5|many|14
TGTGCCACCAGCAGAGAGGTAGGAGCCCAGCCCCAGCATTTT
CATSREVGAQPQHF
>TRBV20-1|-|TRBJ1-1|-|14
TGCAGTGCTAGAGCCTTGGGGGTCGAGACTGAAGCTTTCTTT
CSARALGVETEAFF
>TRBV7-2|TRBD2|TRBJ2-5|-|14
TGTGCCAGCAGCTTAGGCGGGGGGGCCCAGACCCAGTACTTC
CASSLGGGAQTQYF
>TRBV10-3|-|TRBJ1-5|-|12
TGTGCCATCAGTGGAGCGGGAGGGCCCCAGCATTTT
CAISGAGGPQHF
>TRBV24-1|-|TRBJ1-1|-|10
TGTGCCACCAGTCACGGGGGGGCTTTCTTT
CATSHGGAFF
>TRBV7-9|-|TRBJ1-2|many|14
TGTGCCAGCAGCTTACAGGGAGCTAACTATGGCTACACCTTC
CASSLQGANYGYTF
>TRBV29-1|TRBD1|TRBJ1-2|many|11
TGCAGCGAGACAGGGGGCTACGGCTACACCTTC
CSETGGYGYTF
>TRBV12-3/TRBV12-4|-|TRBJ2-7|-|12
TGTGCCAGCAGTCAAAGGGGGGCGACGGAGTACTTC
CASSQRGATEYF
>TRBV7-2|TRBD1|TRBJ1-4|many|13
TGTGCCAGCAGCCAAGGGACAGCAGGAAAACTGTTTTTT
CASSQGTAGKLFF
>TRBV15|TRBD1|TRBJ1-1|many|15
TGTGCCACCAGCAGGGGACAGTTCATGAACACTGAAGCTTTCTTT
CATSRGQFMNTEAFF
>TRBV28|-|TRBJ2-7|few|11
TGTGCCAGCCAGCAGCTGGTCGAGCAGTACTTC
CASQQLVEQYF
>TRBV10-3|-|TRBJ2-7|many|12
TGTGCCAGCAGTTACCGGCGGTACGAGCAGTACTTC
CASSYRRYEQYF
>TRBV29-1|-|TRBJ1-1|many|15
TGCAGCGTTACCGATTTGACAGGCTTGAACACTGAAGCTTTCTTT
CSVTDLTGLNTEAFF
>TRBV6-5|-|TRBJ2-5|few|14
TGTGCCAGCAGTTACTCTCGGGCAAAAGAGACCCAGTACTTC
CASSYSRAKETQYF